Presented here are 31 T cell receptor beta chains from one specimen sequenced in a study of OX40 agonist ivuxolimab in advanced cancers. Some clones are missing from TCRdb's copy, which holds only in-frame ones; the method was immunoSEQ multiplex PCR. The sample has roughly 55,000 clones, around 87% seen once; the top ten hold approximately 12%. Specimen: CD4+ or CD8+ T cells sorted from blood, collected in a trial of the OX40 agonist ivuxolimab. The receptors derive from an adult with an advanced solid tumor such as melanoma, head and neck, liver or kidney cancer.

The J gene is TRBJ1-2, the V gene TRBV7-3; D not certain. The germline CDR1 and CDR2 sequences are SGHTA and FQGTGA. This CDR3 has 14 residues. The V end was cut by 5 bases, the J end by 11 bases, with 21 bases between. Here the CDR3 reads CASSPGPSGLPYTF. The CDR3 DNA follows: TGTGCCAGCAGCCCTGGACCCTCAGGTTTGCCTTACACCTTC.

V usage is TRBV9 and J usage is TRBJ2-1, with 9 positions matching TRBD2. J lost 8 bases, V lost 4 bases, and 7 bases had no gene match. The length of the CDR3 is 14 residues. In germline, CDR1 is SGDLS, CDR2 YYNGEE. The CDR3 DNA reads TGTGCCAGCAGCCGCGAGCGGGGGGTCGATGAGCAGTTCTTC. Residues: CASSRERGVDEQFF.

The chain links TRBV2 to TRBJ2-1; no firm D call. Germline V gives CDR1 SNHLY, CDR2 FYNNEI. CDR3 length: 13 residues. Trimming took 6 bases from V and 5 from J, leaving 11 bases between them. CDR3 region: CASRGRVDNEQFF. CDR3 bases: TGTGCCAGCAGAGGACGAGTGGACAATGAGCAGTTCTTC.

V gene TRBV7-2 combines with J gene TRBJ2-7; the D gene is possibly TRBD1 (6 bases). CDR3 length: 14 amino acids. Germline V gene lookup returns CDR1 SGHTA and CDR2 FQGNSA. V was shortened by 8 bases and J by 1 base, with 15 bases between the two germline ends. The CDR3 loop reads CASGEITGSYEQYF. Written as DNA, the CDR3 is TGTGCCAGCGGCGAGATAACAGGGTCCTACGAGCAGTACTTC. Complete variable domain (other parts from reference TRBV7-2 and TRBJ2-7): GAGVSQSPSNKVTEKGKDVELRCDPISGHTALYWYRQSLGQGLEFLIYFQGNSAPDKSGLPSDRFSAERTGGSVSTLTIQRTQQEDSAVYLCASGEITGSYEQYFGPGTRLTVT.

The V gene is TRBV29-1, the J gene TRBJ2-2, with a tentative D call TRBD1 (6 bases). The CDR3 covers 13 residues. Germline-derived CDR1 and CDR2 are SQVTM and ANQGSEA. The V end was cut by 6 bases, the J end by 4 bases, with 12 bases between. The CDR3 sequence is CSVEQGFTGELFF. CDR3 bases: TGCAGCGTAGAACAGGGATTCACCGGGGAGCTGTTTTTT.

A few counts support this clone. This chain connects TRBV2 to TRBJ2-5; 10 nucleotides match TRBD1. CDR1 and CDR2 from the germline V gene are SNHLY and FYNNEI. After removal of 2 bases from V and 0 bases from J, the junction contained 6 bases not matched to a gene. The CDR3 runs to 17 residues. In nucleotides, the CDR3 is TGTGCCAGCAGTGAAACAGGACAGGGGGGATACCAAGAGACCCAGTACTTC. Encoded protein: CASSETGQGGYQETQYF.

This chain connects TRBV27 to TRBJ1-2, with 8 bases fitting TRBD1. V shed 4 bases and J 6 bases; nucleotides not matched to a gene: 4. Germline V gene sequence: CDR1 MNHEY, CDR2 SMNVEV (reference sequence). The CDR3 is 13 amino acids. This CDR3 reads CASSSQGADGYTF. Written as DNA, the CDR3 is TGTGCCAGCAGTTCCCAGGGGGCCGATGGCTACACCTTC.

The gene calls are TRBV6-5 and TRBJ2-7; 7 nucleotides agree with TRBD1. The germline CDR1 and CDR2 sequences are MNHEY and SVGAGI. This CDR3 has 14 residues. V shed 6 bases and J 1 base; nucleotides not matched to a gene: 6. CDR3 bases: TGTGCCAGCAGCCGGGACAGCCTATCCTACGAGCAGTACTTC. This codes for CASSRDSLSYEQYF.

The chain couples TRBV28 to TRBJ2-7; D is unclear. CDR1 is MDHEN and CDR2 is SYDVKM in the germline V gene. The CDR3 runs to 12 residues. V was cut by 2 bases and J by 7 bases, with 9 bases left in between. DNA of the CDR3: TGTGCCAGCAGTTTAAAGGTACGGGAGCAGTACTTC. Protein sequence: CASSLKVREQYF.

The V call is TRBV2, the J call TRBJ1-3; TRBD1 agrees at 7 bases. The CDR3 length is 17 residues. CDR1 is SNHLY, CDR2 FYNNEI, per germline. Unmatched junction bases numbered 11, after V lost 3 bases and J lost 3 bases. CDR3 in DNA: TGTGCCAGCAGTGAGCTAGGACAGGAGTGGATTGGAAACACCATATATTTT. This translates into CASSELGQEWIGNTIYF.

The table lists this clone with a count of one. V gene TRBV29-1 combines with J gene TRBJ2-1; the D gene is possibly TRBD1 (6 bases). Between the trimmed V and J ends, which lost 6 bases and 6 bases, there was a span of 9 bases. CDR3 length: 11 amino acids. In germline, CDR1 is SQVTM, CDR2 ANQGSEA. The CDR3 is CSVQTGNEQFF. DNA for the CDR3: TGCAGCGTCCAGACAGGCAATGAGCAGTTCTTC.

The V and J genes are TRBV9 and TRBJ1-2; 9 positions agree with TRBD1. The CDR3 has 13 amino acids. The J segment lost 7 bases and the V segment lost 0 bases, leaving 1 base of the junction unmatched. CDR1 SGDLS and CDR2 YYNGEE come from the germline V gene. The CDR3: CASSVGDRVGYTF. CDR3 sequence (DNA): TGTGCCAGCAGCGTAGGGGACAGGGTTGGCTACACCTTC. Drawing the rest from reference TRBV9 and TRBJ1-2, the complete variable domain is DSGVTQTPKHLITATGQRVTLRCSPRSGDLSVYWYQQSLDQGLQFLIQYYNGEERAKGNILERFSAQQFPDLHSELNLSSLELGDSALYFCASSVGDRVGYTFGSGTRLTVV.

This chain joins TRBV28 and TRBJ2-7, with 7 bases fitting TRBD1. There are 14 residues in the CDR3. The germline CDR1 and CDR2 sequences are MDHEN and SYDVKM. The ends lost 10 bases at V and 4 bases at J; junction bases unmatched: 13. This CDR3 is CATERTGTLYEQYF. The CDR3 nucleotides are TGTGCCACCGAGAGGACAGGAACCCTATACGAGCAGTACTTC.

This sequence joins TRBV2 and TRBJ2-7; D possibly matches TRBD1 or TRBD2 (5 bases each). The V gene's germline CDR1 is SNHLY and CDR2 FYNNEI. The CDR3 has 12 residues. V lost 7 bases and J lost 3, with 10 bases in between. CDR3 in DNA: TGTGCCAGCATTACGAGGGGCTACGAGCAGTACTTC. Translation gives CASITRGYEQYF.

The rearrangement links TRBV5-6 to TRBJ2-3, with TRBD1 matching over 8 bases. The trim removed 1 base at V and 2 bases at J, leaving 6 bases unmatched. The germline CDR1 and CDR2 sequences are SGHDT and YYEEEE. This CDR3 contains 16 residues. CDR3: CASSLKGTGPTDTQYF. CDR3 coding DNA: TGTGCCAGCAGCTTGAAAGGGACAGGTCCCACAGATACGCAGTATTTT.

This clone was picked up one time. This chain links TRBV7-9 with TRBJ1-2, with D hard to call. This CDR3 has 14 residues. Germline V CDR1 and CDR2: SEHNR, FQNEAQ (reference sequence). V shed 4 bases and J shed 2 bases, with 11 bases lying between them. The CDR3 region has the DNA TGTGCCAGCAGCTCTACAGAGATCAACTATGGCTACACCTTC. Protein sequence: CASSSTEINYGYTF.

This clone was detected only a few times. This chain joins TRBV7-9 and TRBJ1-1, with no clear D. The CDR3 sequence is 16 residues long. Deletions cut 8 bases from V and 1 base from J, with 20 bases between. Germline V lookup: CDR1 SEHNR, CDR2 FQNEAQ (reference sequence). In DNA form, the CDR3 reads TGTGCCAGCGGCACCTCACTAGGGATCGAGAACACTGAAGCTTTCTTT. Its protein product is CASGTSLGIENTEAFF.

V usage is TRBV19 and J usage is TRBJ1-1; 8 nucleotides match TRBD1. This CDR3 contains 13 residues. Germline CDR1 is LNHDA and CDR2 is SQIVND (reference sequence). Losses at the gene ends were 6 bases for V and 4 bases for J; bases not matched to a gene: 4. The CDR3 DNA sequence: TGTGCCAGTAGGGACAGGGAGACCACTGAAGCTTTCTTT. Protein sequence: CASRDRETTEAFF.

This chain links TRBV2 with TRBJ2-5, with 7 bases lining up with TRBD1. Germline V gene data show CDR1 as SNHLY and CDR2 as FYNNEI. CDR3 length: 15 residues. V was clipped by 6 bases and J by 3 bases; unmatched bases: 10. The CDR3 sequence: CASRAYEGAEETQYF. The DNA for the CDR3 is TGTGCCAGCAGGGCATATGAGGGGGCAGAAGAGACCCAGTACTTC.

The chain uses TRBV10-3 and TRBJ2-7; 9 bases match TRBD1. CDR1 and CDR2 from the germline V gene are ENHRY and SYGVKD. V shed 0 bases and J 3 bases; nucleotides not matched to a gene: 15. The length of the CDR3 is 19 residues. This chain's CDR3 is CAISESNYLWTGDGYEQYF. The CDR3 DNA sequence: TGTGCCATCAGTGAGTCGAATTATCTCTGGACAGGGGACGGCTACGAGCAGTACTTC.

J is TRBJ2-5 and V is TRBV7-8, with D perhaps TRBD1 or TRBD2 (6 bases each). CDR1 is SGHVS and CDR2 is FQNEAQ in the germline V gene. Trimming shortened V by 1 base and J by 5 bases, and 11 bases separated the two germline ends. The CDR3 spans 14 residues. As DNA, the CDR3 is TGTGCCAGCAGCTTAGGACCGGGGGCGGAGACCCAGTACTTC. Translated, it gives CASSLGPGAETQYF.

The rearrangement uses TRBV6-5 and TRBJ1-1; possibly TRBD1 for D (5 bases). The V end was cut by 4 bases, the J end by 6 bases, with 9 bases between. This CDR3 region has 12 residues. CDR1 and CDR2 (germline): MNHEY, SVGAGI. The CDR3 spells CASSWGGAEAFF. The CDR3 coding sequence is TGTGCCAGCAGTTGGGGGGGGGCTGAAGCTTTCTTT.

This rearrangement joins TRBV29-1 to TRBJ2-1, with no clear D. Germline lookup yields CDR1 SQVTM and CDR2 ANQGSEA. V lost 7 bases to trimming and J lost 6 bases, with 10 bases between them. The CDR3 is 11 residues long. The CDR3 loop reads CSAATGNEQFF. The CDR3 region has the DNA TGCAGCGCCGCGACTGGCAATGAGCAGTTCTTC.

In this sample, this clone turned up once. This chain's CDR3 is CAISDPIGQTYGYTF. The DNA of the CDR3 is TGTGCCATCAGTGACCCTATTGGACAGACCTATGGCTACACCTTC. This chain joins TRBV10-3 and TRBJ1-2; D perhaps matches TRBD1 (6 bases). Trimming shortened V by 3 bases and J by 4 bases, and 15 bases separated the two germline ends. The CDR3 loop spans 15 amino acids. Germline V gene data show CDR1 as ENHRY and CDR2 as SYGVKD.

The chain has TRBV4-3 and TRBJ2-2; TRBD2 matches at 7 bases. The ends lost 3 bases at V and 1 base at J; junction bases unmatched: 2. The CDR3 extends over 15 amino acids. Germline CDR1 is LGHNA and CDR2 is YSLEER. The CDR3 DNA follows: TGCGCCAGCAGCCATTGGGGGGGGAACACCGGGGAGCTGTTTTTT. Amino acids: CASSHWGGNTGELFF.

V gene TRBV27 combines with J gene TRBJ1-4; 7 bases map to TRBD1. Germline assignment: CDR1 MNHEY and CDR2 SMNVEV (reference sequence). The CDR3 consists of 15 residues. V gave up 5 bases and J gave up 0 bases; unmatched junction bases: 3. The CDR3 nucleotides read TGTGCCAGCAGTCCAGGGGGGACAACTAATGAAAAACTGTTTTTT. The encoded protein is CASSPGGTTNEKLFF.

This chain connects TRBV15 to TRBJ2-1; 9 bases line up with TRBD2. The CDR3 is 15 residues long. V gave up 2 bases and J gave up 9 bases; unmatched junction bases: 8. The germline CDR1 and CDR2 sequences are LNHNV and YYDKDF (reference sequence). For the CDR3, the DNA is TGTGCCACCAGCAGATCCTTCGGGACTAGCAGTGAGCAGTTCTTC. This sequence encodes CATSRSFGTSSEQFF.

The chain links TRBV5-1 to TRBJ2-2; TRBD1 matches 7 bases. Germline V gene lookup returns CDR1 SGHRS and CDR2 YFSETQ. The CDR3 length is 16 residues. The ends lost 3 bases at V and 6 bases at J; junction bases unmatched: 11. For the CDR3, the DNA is TGCGCCAGCAGCTCGCAATCACAGGGGACCGCCGGGGAGCTGTTTTTT. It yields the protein CASSSQSQGTAGELFF.

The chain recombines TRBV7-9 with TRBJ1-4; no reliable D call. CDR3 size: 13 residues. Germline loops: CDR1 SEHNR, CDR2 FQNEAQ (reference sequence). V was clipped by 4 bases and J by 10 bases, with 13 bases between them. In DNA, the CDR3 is TGTGCCAGCAGCTACCAAGGGCCGGGAAAACTGTTTTTT. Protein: CASSYQGPGKLFF.

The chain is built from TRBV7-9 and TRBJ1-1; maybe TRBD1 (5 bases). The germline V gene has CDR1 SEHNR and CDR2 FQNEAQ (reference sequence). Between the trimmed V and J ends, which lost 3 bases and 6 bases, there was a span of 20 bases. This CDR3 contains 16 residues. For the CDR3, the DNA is TGTGCCAGCAGCTTCAACCTGAGGGGCGAATGGCCTGAAGCTTTCTTT. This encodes CASSFNLRGEWPEAFF.

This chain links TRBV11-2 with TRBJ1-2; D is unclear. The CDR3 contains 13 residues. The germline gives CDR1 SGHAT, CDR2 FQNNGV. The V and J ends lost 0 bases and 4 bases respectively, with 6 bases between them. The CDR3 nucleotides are TGTGCCAGCAGCTTAGAAGGAATCTATGGCTACACCTTC. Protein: CASSLEGIYGYTF.